Below are 18 T cell receptor beta chains sequenced from a single sample in a study of T cell repertoires in cytomegalovirus infection. One entry per CDR3 protein, called by TCRdb with MiXCR from the reads. The table lists about 190,000 distinct CDR3 sequences, 28% of them singletons. The specimen was PBMCs. These receptors were collected from a human donor in good health (CMV status not recorded). Some clones in this sample may be carry-over from other donors' samples.

The chain combines TRBV27 with TRBJ1-2; TRBD1 aligns across 9 bases. CDR1 is MNHEY, CDR2 SMNVEV, per germline (reference sequence). With V trimmed by 4 bases and J by 7 bases, 7 bases remained unmatched. The CDR3 covers 14 residues. CDR3 loop: CASSSGTGLSGYTF. The CDR3 coding sequence is TGTGCCAGCAGTTCCGGGACAGGGCTGAGTGGCTACACCTTC.

This clonotype appeared many times. The V gene is TRBV7-2, the J gene TRBJ2-1; D not certain. Deletions cut 0 bases from V and 7 bases from J, with 10 bases between. The CDR3 totals 14 residues. The germline V gene encodes CDR1 SGHTA and CDR2 FQGNSA. The CDR3 coding sequence is TGTGCCAGCAGCTTAGCCGGGTTTCGGAATGAGCAGTTCTTC. The encoded protein is CASSLAGFRNEQFF.

This clonotype was counted ten times or more. The chain's CDR3 is CASSPSGMTEAFF. For the CDR3, the DNA is TGTGCCAGCAGCCCGTCGGGGATGACTGAAGCTTTCTTT. The rearrangement links TRBV7-3 to TRBJ1-1; no reliable D call. CDR3 size: 13 residues. In germline, CDR1 is SGHTA, CDR2 FQGTGA. V lost 5 bases and J lost 5, with 12 bases in between.

This chain uses TRBV5-1 with TRBJ1-5; D is uncertain. The V end lost 0 bases, the J end lost 5 bases, and 9 bases lay between the germline ends. This CDR3 region has 14 residues. CDR1 is SGHRS, CDR2 YFSETQ, per germline. The CDR3 loop is CASSLGTSDQPQHF. Here the CDR3 DNA reads TGCGCCAGCAGCTTGGGCACCTCGGATCAGCCCCAGCATTTT.

At least ten counts were recorded for this clonotype. This chain joins TRBV7-8 and TRBJ1-5, with D hard to call. The CDR3 runs to 15 residues. Germline assignment: CDR1 SGHVS and CDR2 FQNEAQ. The germline V and J ends were trimmed by 3 bases and 0 bases, with 9 bases remaining between them. CDR3 sequence (DNA): TGTGCCAGCAGCTTGGTGGGGAATAGCAATCAGCCCCAGCATTTT. Its protein product is CASSLVGNSNQPQHF.

The chain links TRBV5-6 to TRBJ1-5, with D perhaps TRBD1 (6 bases). V was trimmed by 0 bases and J by 0 bases, leaving 13 bases between them. Germline values: CDR1 SGHDT, CDR2 YYEEEE. The CDR3 covers 17 residues. The CDR3 sequence is CASSLGMAGVSNQPQHF. For the CDR3, the DNA is TGTGCCAGCAGCTTGGGGATGGCAGGGGTTAGCAATCAGCCCCAGCATTTT.

The gene calls are TRBV20-1 and TRBJ1-6; D gene uncertain. This CDR3 is 14 amino acids long. Germline CDR1 is DFQATT and CDR2 is SNEGSKA (reference sequence). The germline V and J ends were trimmed by 1 base and 7 bases, with 11 bases remaining between them. CDR3 bases: TGCAGTGCTAGAGTCGGGGATGCGAATTCACCCCTCCACTTT. Translation gives CSARVGDANSPLHF.

This chain joins TRBV19 and TRBJ2-2; no reliable D call. V gave up 8 bases and J gave up 0 bases, with 19 bases separating them. Looked up from germline, CDR1 is LNHDA and CDR2 is SQIVND (reference sequence). The CDR3 runs 17 residues. DNA of the CDR3: TGTGCCAGTTCGACGGATCGGACGGACCCGAACACCGGGGAGCTGTTTTTT. Residues: CASSTDRTDPNTGELFF.

This clonotype turned up a few times. The chain uses TRBV7-2 and TRBJ2-7, with 9 positions matching TRBD1. The J segment lost 0 bases and the V segment lost 5 bases, leaving 8 bases of the junction unmatched. The CDR3 is 16 residues long. Germline CDR1 reads SGHTA; CDR2 reads FQGNSA. CDR3 loop: CASSTWDRESSYEQYF. CDR3 sequence (DNA): TGTGCCAGCAGCACCTGGGACAGGGAAAGCTCCTACGAGCAGTACTTC.

This clonotype has more than one count but fewer than ten. V and J are TRBV7-6 and TRBJ2-6, with D hard to call. The CDR3 length is 16 residues. CDR1 and CDR2 from the germline V gene are SGHVS and FNYEAQ. Trimming cost V 4 bases and J 2 bases, with 12 bases left between them. CDR3 sequence (DNA): TGTGCCAGCAGCTCCCCCCACGGACCTGGGGCCAACGTCCTGACTTTC. As protein: CASSSPHGPGANVLTF.

Only a few counts were recorded for this clonotype. The chain carries TRBV14 and TRBJ2-5; the D is unclear. V lost 0 bases to trimming and J lost 2 bases, with 10 bases between them. Germline V CDR1 and CDR2: SGHDN, FVKESK. The CDR3 runs to 15 residues. The CDR3 here is CASSQDRIVQETQYF. CDR3 DNA: TGTGCCAGCAGCCAAGATAGGATTGTTCAAGAGACCCAGTACTTC. Variable domain in full (rest from reference TRBV14 and TRBJ2-5): EAGVTQFPSHSVIEKGQTVTLRCDPISGHDNLYWYRRVMGKEIKFLLHFVKESKQDESGMPNNRFLAERTGGTYSTLKVQPAELEDSGVYFCASSQDRIVQETQYFGPGTRLLVL.

This clonotype occurred many times. This chain connects TRBV20-1 to TRBJ1-5, with 10 bases that match TRBD1. Germline V gene data show CDR1 as DFQATT and CDR2 as SNEGSKA (reference sequence). The CDR3 contains 15 residues. J gave up 5 bases and V 1 base, and 5 bases lay outside the gene matches. The CDR3 DNA reads TGCAGTGCTAGAGCCCCGGGACAGGGGTATCAGCCCCAGCATTTT. This codes for CSARAPGQGYQPQHF.

In its sample, this clonotype was seen a few times. J is TRBJ1-2 and V is TRBV5-6, with 9 bases aligning to TRBD1. The ends lost 0 bases at V and 8 bases at J; junction bases unmatched: 5. CDR3 length: 14 residues. The V gene's germline CDR1 is SGHDT and CDR2 YYEEEE. The CDR3 nucleotides are TGTGCCAGCAGCTTGGCCCCGGACAGGGGCGGCTACACCTTC. Amino acids: CASSLAPDRGGYTF.

This clonotype has a handful of counts. The rearrangement links TRBV20-1 to TRBJ2-7; D is unclear. CDR3 length: 11 residues. V dropped 1 base and J dropped 3 bases, with 4 bases sitting between them. The germline V gene has CDR1 DFQATT and CDR2 SNEGSKA (reference sequence). The CDR3 is CSARGGYEQYF. In nucleotides, the CDR3 is TGCAGTGCTAGAGGCGGCTACGAGCAGTACTTC.

This sequence joins TRBV5-5 and TRBJ2-1; D is possibly TRBD2 (7 bases). V dropped 5 bases and J dropped 7 bases, with 19 bases sitting between them. CDR3 length: 15 amino acids. From germline, CDR1 is SGHKS and CDR2 YYEKEE (reference sequence). This CDR3 reads CASRVGGGASNEQFF. The CDR3 DNA sequence: TGTGCCAGCAGGGTAGGGGGGGGGGCCAGTAATGAGCAGTTCTTC.

This clonotype was found many times. The CDR3 nucleotides are TGTGCCAGCAGCCGCGACGACAGGGACACTGAAGCTTTCTTT. Its protein product is CASSRDDRDTEAFF. This chain links TRBV7-3 with TRBJ1-1; 7 bases agree with TRBD1. Germline V gene data show CDR1 as SGHTA and CDR2 as FQGTGA. J gave up 3 bases and V 5 bases, and 6 bases lay outside the gene matches. This CDR3 is 14 amino acids long.

This clonotype was seen more than once but under ten times. The genes are TRBV28 and TRBJ1-1; D perhaps matches TRBD1 (6 bases). The CDR3 runs 14 residues. V lost 3 bases, J lost 0 bases, and 8 bases lay in between. Germline values: CDR1 MDHEN, CDR2 SYDVKM. The CDR3 DNA reads TGTGCCAGCAGTTTTCAGGGGATGAACACTGAAGCTTTCTTT. The encoded protein is CASSFQGMNTEAFF.

The chain links TRBV7-8 to TRBJ2-3; the D is unclear. The CDR3 covers 17 residues. The V gene lost 4 bases and the J gene lost 5 bases, with 22 bases spanning the gap. The V gene's germline CDR1 is SGHVS and CDR2 FQNEAQ. CDR3 loop: CASSSERRALDVDTQYF. The CDR3 bases are TGTGCCAGCAGCTCGGAGAGACGGGCCCTGGATGTAGATACGCAGTATTTT.